The 18 T cell receptor beta chains in this list originate from one sample, sequenced in a study of graft-versus-host responses after intestinal transplantation (dated by TCRdb to the early 2020s). Libraries were built with the immunoSEQ multiplex PCR assay. TCRdb mirrors the immuneACCESS table, restricted to in-frame sequences. Some clones are absent from its copies; in checked studies, under half trace to an unresolved V gene, and the reason for the others is unknown. This sample comprises roughly 3,900 clones, 75% to 85% of them detected only once. Together, the top ten hold 4% to 5.5% of the sample. To isolate intraepithelial and lamina propria lymphocytes from graft specimens, dithiothreitol, EDTA incubations and collagenase D digestion were used. The specimen was ileum tissue, collected roughly 680 days after intestinal transplant. These receptors all come from a human patient who received an intestinal transplant, so some T cells may come from the graft donor.

This clone was recorded a few times. This chain uses TRBV6-1 with TRBJ1-6, with 7 bases aligning to TRBD1. Germline V gene sequence: CDR1 MNHNS, CDR2 SASEGT. The CDR3 covers 13 residues. Unmatched junction bases numbered 3, after V lost 10 bases and J lost 3 bases. The CDR3 DNA sequence: TGTGCCAACGGGGACAGCTATAATTCACCCCTCCACTTT. Translating it yields CANGDSYNSPLHF.

The CDR3 DNA reads as TGTGCCAGCAGTGGAGACAGGGGGAACACTGAAGCTTTCTTT. Translation: CASSGDRGNTEAFF. V gene TRBV25-1 combines with J gene TRBJ1-1, with 8 bases aligning to TRBD1. With 4 bases clipped from V and 1 base from J, the junction kept 2 bases outside the gene matches. The CDR3 consists of 14 residues. CDR1 MGHDK and CDR2 SYGVNS come from the germline V gene. Filled out from reference TRBV25-1 and TRBJ1-1, the complete variable domain reads EADIYQTPRYLVIGTGKKITLECSQTMGHDKMYWYQQDPGMELHLIHYSYGVNSTEKGDLSSESTVSRIRTEHFPLTLESARPSHTSQYLCASSGDRGNTEAFFGQGTRLTVV.

This chain links TRBV21-1 with TRBJ2-5; the D call TRBD1 from the table was never checked on the DNA. TRBV21-1 is recorded as a pseudogene. The CDR3 is 16 residues long. The CDR3 coding sequence is TGTGCCAGCACGAGTAGGGGCGATTGGGACCAAGAGACCCAGTACTTC. Translation gives CASTSRGDWDQETQYF.

V gene TRBV6-5 combines with J gene TRBJ2-7; 10 bases are a match to TRBD1. The V gene's germline CDR1 is MNHEY and CDR2 SVGAGI. The CDR3 has 14 amino acids. V gave up 2 bases and J gave up 2 bases; unmatched junction bases: 0. The CDR3 coding sequence is TGTGCCAGCAGTTACGACAGGGGGCCCTACGAGCAGTACTTC. It specifies CASSYDRGPYEQYF.

The chain links TRBV6-1 to TRBJ1-5; D not certain. Trimming left V 6 bases short and J 7 bases short, with 13 bases between. The germline V gene has CDR1 MNHNS and CDR2 SASEGT. The CDR3 has 13 residues. The DNA for the CDR3 is TGTGCCAGCAGAGGACTCGGGGAGCAGCCCCAGCATTTT. It translates to CASRGLGEQPQHF.

In this sample, this clone turned up once. V usage is TRBV6-1 and J usage is TRBJ1-6, with D hard to call. V lost 5 bases, J lost 6 bases, and 5 bases lay in between. This CDR3 is built from 12 residues. The germline CDR1 and CDR2 sequences are MNHNS and SASEGT. The CDR3 DNA reads as TGTGCCAGCAGTTCGGGTAATTCACCCCTCCACTTT. Amino acid sequence: CASSSGNSPLHF.

The chain combines TRBV9 with TRBJ1-2; unclear D gene. V shed 5 bases and J shed 4 bases, with 18 bases lying between them. This CDR3 spans 15 amino acids. The germline V gene has CDR1 SGDLS and CDR2 YYNGEE. CDR3 DNA sequence: TGTGCCAGCAGGTCTGACCACTCCCCTTCCTATGGCTACACCTTC. Translating gives CASRSDHSPSYGYTF.

The CDR3 region is CATGRLAGGLGEQFF. In nucleotides, the CDR3 is TGTGCCACGGGACGACTAGCGGGGGGCCTAGGTGAGCAGTTCTTC. V is TRBV6-5 and J is TRBJ2-1; 13 bases align to TRBD2. The CDR3 has 15 amino acids. Germline V gene data show CDR1 as MNHEY and CDR2 as SVGAGI. The trim removed 10 bases at V and 9 bases at J, leaving 12 bases unmatched.

The chain links TRBV9 to TRBJ2-1, with D perhaps TRBD1 or TRBD2 (5 bases each). V lost 0 bases and J 5 bases, leaving 12 bases between the germline ends. This CDR3 contains 15 residues. Germline-derived CDR1 and CDR2 are SGDLS and YYNGEE. The CDR3 DNA reads TGTGCCAGCAGCGTAGGGGGGAGAACAGACAATGAGCAGTTCTTC. Translated, it gives CASSVGGRTDNEQFF.

This clone has only a few counts. This chain uses TRBV7-6 with TRBJ2-1; D unresolved. Germline-derived CDR1 and CDR2 are SGHVS and FNYEAQ. V shed 4 bases and J shed 7 bases, with 11 bases lying between them. This CDR3 region has 13 residues. The CDR3 DNA sequence: TGTGCCAGCAGCTCCTTTAGCTGGAATGAGCAGTTCTTC. Encoded protein: CASSSFSWNEQFF.

The rearrangement joins TRBV14 to TRBJ2-5; D possibly matches TRBD1 or TRBD2 (6 bases each). CDR1 is SGHDN and CDR2 is FVKESK in the germline V gene. Trimming removed 1 base from V and 7 bases from J, with 19 bases in between. There are 16 residues in the CDR3. The CDR3 protein is CASSQGSSGGYGTQYF. Here the CDR3 DNA reads TGTGCCAGCAGCCAAGGAAGTTCCGGGGGCTATGGGACCCAGTACTTC.

The chain carries TRBV9 and TRBJ2-1; 14 bases are shared with TRBD2. Germline lookup yields CDR1 SGDLS and CDR2 YYNGEE. The CDR3 is 21 amino acids. V was clipped by 4 bases and J by 0 bases; unmatched bases: 15. CDR3 sequence (DNA): TGTGCCAGCAGCCCCCACGGACTAGCGGGGGGCCCCCGGAGCTCCTACAATGAGCAGTTCTTC. Its translation is CASSPHGLAGGPRSSYNEQFF.

The CDR3: CASSRGPSGYNEQFF. Here the CDR3 DNA reads TGTGCCAGCAGCAGGGGGCCTAGCGGATACAATGAGCAGTTCTTC. V and J are TRBV6-5 and TRBJ2-1; TRBD1 might be the D (8 bases). The CDR3 is made up of 15 amino acids. Trimming took 6 bases from V and 4 from J, leaving 16 bases between them. Per the germline V gene, CDR1 is MNHEY and CDR2 is SVGAGI.

V gene TRBV7-8 combines with J gene TRBJ1-4, with D perhaps TRBD1 (5 bases). The CDR3 consists of 15 residues. Germline CDR1 is SGHVS and CDR2 is FQNEAQ. Trimming pared 3 bases from V and 4 bases from J, leaving 12 bases between. The CDR3 coding sequence is TGTGCCAGCAGCTTCCGGGACGGAAATAATGAAAAACTGTTTTTT. Translating gives CASSFRDGNNEKLFF.

V is TRBV6-1 and J is TRBJ2-5; 11 bases are a match to TRBD2. The CDR3 extends over 16 amino acids. Germline-derived CDR1 and CDR2 are MNHNS and SASEGT. With 2 bases clipped from V and 11 bases from J, the junction kept 13 bases outside the gene matches. In DNA form, the CDR3 reads TGTGCCAGCAGTGAAAGAGGGATAGCGGGGGGGGATGAGCAGTACTTC. Protein sequence: CASSERGIAGGDEQYF.

Remarks on this clone: At one end, the junction sequence differs from germline, possibly due to a read error. Different DNA sequences within this sample yield the same CDR3. V is TRBV5-1 and J is TRBJ2-3; no firm D call. Germline V gives CDR1 SGHRS, CDR2 YFSETQ. This CDR3 is 15 amino acids long. The CDR3 reads CASSLVLLGTDTQYF. The CDR3, as DNA: TGCGCCAGCAGTTTGGTTTTACTCGGCACAGATACGCAGTATTTT.

The chain joins TRBV29-1 to TRBJ2-7; D may correspond to TRBD1 or TRBD2 (5 bases each). V was cut by 7 bases and J by 3 bases, with 16 bases left in between. This CDR3 spans 13 amino acids. CDR1 SQVTM and CDR2 ANQGSEA come from the germline V gene. CDR3 region: CSAEDGTDYEQYF. Written as DNA, the CDR3 is TGCAGCGCCGAAGACGGGACCGACTACGAGCAGTACTTC.

The chain employs TRBV5-4 and TRBJ2-7; perhaps TRBD2 as D (6 bases). Trimming removed 0 bases at V and 0 bases at J, with 13 bases between. Germline CDR1 is SGHNT and CDR2 is YYREEE (reference sequence). The CDR3 is 16 amino acids. The CDR3 is CASSLEFGDFSYEQYF. Here the CDR3 DNA reads TGTGCCAGCAGCTTGGAATTCGGGGACTTCTCCTACGAGCAGTACTTC.